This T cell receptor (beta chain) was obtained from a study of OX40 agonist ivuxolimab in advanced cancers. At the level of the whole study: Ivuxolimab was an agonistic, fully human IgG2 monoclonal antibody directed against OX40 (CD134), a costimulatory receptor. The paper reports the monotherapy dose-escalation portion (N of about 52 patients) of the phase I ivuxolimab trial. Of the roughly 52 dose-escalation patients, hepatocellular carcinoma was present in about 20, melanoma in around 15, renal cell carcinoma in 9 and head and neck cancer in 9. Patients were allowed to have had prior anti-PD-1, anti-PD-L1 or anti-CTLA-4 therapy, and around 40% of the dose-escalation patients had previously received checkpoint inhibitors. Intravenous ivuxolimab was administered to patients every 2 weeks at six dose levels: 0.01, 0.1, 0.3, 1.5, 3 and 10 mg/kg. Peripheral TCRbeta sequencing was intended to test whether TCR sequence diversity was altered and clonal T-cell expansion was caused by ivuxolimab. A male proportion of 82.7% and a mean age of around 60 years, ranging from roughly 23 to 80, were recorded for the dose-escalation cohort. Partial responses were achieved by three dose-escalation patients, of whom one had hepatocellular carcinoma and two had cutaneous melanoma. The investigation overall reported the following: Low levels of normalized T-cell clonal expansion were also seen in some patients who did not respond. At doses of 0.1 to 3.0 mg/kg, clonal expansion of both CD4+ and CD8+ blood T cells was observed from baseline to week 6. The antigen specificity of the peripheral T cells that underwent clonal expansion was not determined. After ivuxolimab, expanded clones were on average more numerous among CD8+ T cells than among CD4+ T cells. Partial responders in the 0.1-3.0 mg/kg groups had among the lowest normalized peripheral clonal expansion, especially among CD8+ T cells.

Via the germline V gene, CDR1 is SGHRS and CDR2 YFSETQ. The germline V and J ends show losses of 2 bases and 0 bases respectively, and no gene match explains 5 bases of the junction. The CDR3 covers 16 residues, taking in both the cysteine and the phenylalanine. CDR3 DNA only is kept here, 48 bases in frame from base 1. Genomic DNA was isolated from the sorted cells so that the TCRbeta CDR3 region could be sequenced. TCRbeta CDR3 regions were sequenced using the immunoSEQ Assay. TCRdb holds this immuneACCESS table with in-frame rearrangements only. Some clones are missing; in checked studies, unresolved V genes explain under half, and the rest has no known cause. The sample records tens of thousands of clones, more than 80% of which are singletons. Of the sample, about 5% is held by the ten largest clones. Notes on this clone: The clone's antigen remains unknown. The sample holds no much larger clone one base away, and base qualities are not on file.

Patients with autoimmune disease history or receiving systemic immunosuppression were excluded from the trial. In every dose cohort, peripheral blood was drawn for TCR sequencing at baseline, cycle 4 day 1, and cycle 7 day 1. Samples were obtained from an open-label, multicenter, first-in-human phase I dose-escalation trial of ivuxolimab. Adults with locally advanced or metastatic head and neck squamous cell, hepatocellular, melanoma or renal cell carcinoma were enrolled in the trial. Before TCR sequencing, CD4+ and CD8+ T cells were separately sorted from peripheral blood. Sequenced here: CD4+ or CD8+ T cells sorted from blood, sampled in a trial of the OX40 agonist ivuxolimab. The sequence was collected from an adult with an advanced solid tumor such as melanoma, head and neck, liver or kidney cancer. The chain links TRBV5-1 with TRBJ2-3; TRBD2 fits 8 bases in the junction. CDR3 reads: CASSLRGGRSTDTQYF. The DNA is TGCGCCAGCAGCTTAAGGGGCGGGAGGAGCACAGATACGCAGTATTTT.